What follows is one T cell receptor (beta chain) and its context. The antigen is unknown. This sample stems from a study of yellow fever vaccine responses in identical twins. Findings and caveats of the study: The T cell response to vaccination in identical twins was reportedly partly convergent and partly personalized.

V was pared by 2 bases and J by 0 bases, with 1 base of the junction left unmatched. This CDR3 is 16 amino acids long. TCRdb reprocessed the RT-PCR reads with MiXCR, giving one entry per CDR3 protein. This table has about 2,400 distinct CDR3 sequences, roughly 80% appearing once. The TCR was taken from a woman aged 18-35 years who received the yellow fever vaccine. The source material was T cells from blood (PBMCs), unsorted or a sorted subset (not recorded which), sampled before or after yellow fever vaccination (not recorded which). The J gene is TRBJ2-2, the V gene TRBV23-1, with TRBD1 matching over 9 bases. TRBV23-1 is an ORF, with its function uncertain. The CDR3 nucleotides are TGCGCCAGCAGTCAAAGACAGGGGGCGAACACCGGGGAGCTGTTTTTT. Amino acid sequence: CASSQRQGANTGELFF.